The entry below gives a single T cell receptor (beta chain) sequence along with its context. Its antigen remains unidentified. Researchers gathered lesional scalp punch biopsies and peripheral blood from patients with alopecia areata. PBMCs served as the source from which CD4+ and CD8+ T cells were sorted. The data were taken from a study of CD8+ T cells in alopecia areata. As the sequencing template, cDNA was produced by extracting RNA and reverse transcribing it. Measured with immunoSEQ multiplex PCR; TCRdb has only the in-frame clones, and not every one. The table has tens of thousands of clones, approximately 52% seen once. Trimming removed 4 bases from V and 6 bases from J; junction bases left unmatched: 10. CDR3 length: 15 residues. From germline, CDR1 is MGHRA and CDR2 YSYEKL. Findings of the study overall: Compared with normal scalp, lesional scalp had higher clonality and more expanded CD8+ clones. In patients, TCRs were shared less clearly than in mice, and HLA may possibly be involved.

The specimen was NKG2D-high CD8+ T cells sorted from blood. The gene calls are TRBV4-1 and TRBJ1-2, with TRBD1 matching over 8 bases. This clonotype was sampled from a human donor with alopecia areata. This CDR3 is CASSPPGQGANGYTF. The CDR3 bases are TGCGCCAGCAGCCCGCCGGGGCAGGGGGCAAATGGCTACACCTTC.